The source of this TCR beta chain is a study of identical twins. Broader study findings: Cord blood's abundant beta clonotypes had fewer insertions, unlike memory repertoires.

Details on this clonotype: Its specificity is unknown.

Unique molecular identifiers were present on cDNA, and template switching added a universal primer site. One entry per CDR3 protein results from TCRdb running MiXCR on the 5' RACE reads. This sample has 1.5 million to 2 million distinct CDR3 sequences, with 25% to 35% found just once. Trimming cost V 2 bases and J 2 bases, with 4 bases left between them. Germline CDR1 LGHNA, CDR2 YNFKEQ. This CDR3 has 13 amino acids. The clonotype was recovered from a newborn girl in good health. The rearrangement uses TRBV4-2 and TRBJ2-1; no reliable D call. Sequencing was carried out using cord blood. The CDR3 loop reads CASSQTPYNEQFF. CDR3 DNA: TGTGCCAGCAGCCAAACCCCCTACAATGAGCAGTTCTTC.